These 15 T cell receptor beta chains originate from one sample sequenced in a study of shared clonotypes between healthy human individuals. The protocol was immunoSEQ multiplex PCR, while the TCRdb copy is restricted to in-frame clones and leaves out a portion. This table holds about 600,000 clones, around 81% found once. Sequencing was done on a sample of PBMCs. These receptors were obtained from a woman aged 40 to 50 in good health. Some clones in this sample may be carry-over from other donors' samples.

The sample holds one count of this clone. The V call is TRBV6-6, the J call TRBJ1-1; possible D gene TRBD1, 5 bases. The CDR3 extends over 13 amino acids. Trimming stripped 2 bases from V and 10 bases from J, with 14 bases between. Germline assignment: CDR1 MNHNY and CDR2 SVGAGI (reference sequence). CDR3 sequence: CASSYGAGSGAFF. DNA of the CDR3: TGTGCCAGCAGTTACGGCGCAGGGTCAGGAGCTTTCTTT.

V gene TRBV18 combines with J gene TRBJ2-3, with D possibly TRBD1 on 5 matching bases. This CDR3 spans 16 amino acids. Germline loops: CDR1 KGHSH, CDR2 LQKENI. Trimming took off 4 bases at V and 0 bases at J, with 14 bases between the two ends. CDR3 sequence reads: CASSLDRAPSTDTQYF. The CDR3 DNA is TGTGCCAGCTCACTCGACAGAGCTCCTAGCACAGATACGCAGTATTTT. Filled out from reference TRBV18 and TRBJ2-3, the complete variable domain reads NAGVMQNPRHLVRRRGQEARLRCSPMKGHSHVYWYRQLPEEGLKFMVYLQKENIIDESGMPKERFSAEFPKEGPSILRIQQVVRGDSAAYFCASSLDRAPSTDTQYFGPGTRLTVL.

This chain uses TRBV6-5 with TRBJ1-6; D perhaps matches TRBD1 (5 bases). This CDR3 spans 13 amino acids. CDR1 is MNHEY and CDR2 is SVGAGI in the germline V gene. Trimming left V 9 bases short and J 6 bases short, with 12 bases between. The CDR3 loop is CASCDSINSPLHF. The DNA for the CDR3 is TGTGCCAGTTGCGACAGCATTAATTCACCCCTCCACTTT.

To note about this clone: A far larger clone is a single base away, which makes a read error likely. Other DNA sequences of this sample code for an identical CDR3. The chain is built from TRBV2 and TRBJ1-5; no clear D. The CDR3 has 13 amino acids. Looked up from germline, CDR1 is SNHLY and CDR2 is FYNNEI. In DNA form, the CDR3 reads TGTGCCAGCAGTTTTGCAGGAGATCAGCCTCAGCATTTT. Translating it yields CASSFAGDQPQHF.

This clone was detected only a few times. The gene calls are TRBV28 and TRBJ2-7; D remains unclear. CDR3 length equals 13 residues. Trimming removed 7 bases at V and 3 bases at J, with 13 bases between. Looked up from germline, CDR1 is MDHEN and CDR2 is SYDVKM. CDR3 sequence: CASTTAHLYEQYF. As DNA, the CDR3 is TGTGCCAGCACCACCGCCCACCTCTACGAGCAGTACTTC.

The J gene is TRBJ2-5, the V gene TRBV10-2; 7 nucleotides line up with TRBD1. Germline V gene data show CDR1 as WSHSY and CDR2 as SAAADI. Unmatched junction bases numbered 10, after V lost 2 bases and J lost 4 bases. This CDR3 has 16 residues. CDR3 nucleotide sequence: TGCGCCAGCAGTGAGGTCCGGGACAGTTTTGTAGAGACCCAGTACTTC. It yields the protein CASSEVRDSFVETQYF.

This clone was picked up many times. The rearrangement links TRBV4-2 to TRBJ2-3; 9 bases are shared with TRBD2. V shed 4 bases and J 3 bases; nucleotides not matched to a gene: 11. Germline lookup yields CDR1 LGHNA and CDR2 YNFKEQ. This CDR3 region has 17 residues. CDR3 sequence: CASSPRAAGGGTDTQYF. The CDR3 coding sequence is TGTGCCAGCAGCCCCCGAGCCGCGGGAGGGGGAACAGATACGCAGTATTTT.

This clone has more than one count but fewer than ten. This chain connects TRBV11-2 to TRBJ1-3; D is perhaps TRBD1 (5 bases). The CDR3 spans 14 residues. V was pared by 3 bases and J by 2 bases, with 8 bases between. Germline lookup yields CDR1 SGHAT and CDR2 FQNNGV. CDR3 region: CASSFGGTGNTIYF. In DNA form, the CDR3 reads TGTGCCAGCAGCTTTGGGGGTACTGGAAACACCATATATTTT.

The chain carries TRBV5-1 and TRBJ1-3, with D possibly being TRBD1 (6 bases). CDR3 size: 14 residues. Germline CDR1 is SGHRS and CDR2 is YFSETQ. V lost 4 bases and J 8 bases, leaving 16 bases between the germline ends. The DNA of the CDR3 is TGCGCCAGCAGCACCGGGGACACTAGGGACACCATATATTTT. The encoded protein is CASSTGDTRDTIYF.

This clone was seen a few times. Other DNA sequences in the sample encode the same CDR3. This chain links TRBV29-1 with TRBJ1-1, with D possibly TRBD1 on 6 matching bases. Germline V gene sequence: CDR1 SQVTM, CDR2 ANQGSEA. The CDR3 runs to 12 residues. V gave up 7 bases and J gave up 1 base, with 10 bases separating them. CDR3 sequence reads: CSAGQRNTEAFF. The CDR3 DNA is TGCAGCGCAGGACAGAGGAACACTGAAGCTTTCTTT.

This clone was recorded at least ten times. The V call is TRBV7-3, the J call TRBJ1-3; weak D call: TRBD1 (5 bases). This CDR3 is 16 amino acids long. The V and J ends lost 5 bases and 2 bases respectively, with 16 bases between them. The germline V gene encodes CDR1 SGHTA and CDR2 FQGTGA. The CDR3 spells CASSPSGGVPGNTIYF. As DNA, the CDR3 is TGTGCCAGCAGCCCTAGCGGGGGAGTACCTGGAAACACCATATATTTT.

In this sample, this clone turned up a few times. This chain links TRBV28 with TRBJ2-7; 8 nucleotides agree with TRBD2. Per germline, CDR1 MDHEN and CDR2 SYDVKM. The CDR3 loop spans 15 amino acids. The V segment lost 3 bases and the J segment 3 bases; nucleotides outside the gene matches: 7. CDR3 protein: CASSFQGLGIYEQYF. CDR3 DNA: TGTGCCAGCAGTTTCCAGGGACTAGGAATCTACGAGCAGTACTTC.

V usage is TRBV11-2 and J usage is TRBJ2-2, with 9 bases aligning to TRBD1. There are 16 residues in the CDR3. V shed 7 bases, J shed 4 bases, and the junction held 10 bases outside the gene matches. Germline-derived CDR1 and CDR2 are SGHAT and FQNNGV. The DNA for the CDR3 is TGTGCCAGCACACGGACAGGGGAGATTCCCACCGGGGAGCTGTTTTTT. Amino acids: CASTRTGEIPTGELFF.

The chain is built from TRBV4-1 and TRBJ2-1, with TRBD2 identical over 14 bases. The CDR3 totals 17 residues. CDR1 is MGHRA, CDR2 YSYEKL, per germline. Trimming removed 4 bases from V and 4 bases from J; junction bases left unmatched: 6. The CDR3 reads CASSLKTSGRVYNEQFF. The CDR3 DNA reads TGCGCCAGCAGCCTTAAGACTAGCGGGAGGGTATACAATGAGCAGTTCTTC.

This clone was observed once. The CDR3 DNA reads TGTGCCAGCAGCCCCCGCGAGGGGGCAGCTAACTATGGCTACACCTTC. Its translation: CASSPREGAANYGYTF. The genes are TRBV4-2 and TRBJ1-2; 7 nucleotides line up with TRBD1. Germline loops: CDR1 LGHNA, CDR2 YNFKEQ. CDR3 length: 16 amino acids. The V and J ends lost 4 bases and 0 bases, in that order; junction bases with no gene match: 8.